This T cell receptor beta chain was documented in a study of cytomegalovirus exposure and HLA in healthy donors. While the first cohort had some 700 subjects, the donors belonged to the separate validation cohort of about 110 subjects. As for this clone: As yet, its antigen is unknown.

Whole-study findings and limits: In vitro experiments confirmed that three CMV-associated chains were specific for CMV antigens.

Produced via immunoSEQ multiplex PCR; TCRdb's table is partial and in-frame only. Altogether approximately 81,000 clones are present, about 92% being singletons, with the ten largest covering 0.65% to 0.7%. The CDR3 loop spans 16 amino acids. The V segment lost 0 bases and the J segment 9 bases; nucleotides outside the gene matches: 11. From germline, CDR1 is LGHNA and CDR2 YSLEER. Sequencing used PBMCs. The source of this sequence is a man aged 18 to 29 in good health and CMV-seronegative. This chain joins TRBV4-3 and TRBJ2-1; 7 positions match TRBD2. Written as DNA, the CDR3 is TGCGCCAGCAGCCAAGATGGGGGGAGGGCCCAAGCTGAGCAGTTCTTC. This gives the protein CASSQDGGRAQAEQFF.